This TCR beta chain originates from a study of early T cells in non-severe SARS-CoV-2 infection. Study details: Bulk RNA isolated from unsorted whole blood underwent sequencing; chains were not paired. Broader study findings: Matches to VDJdb favored anti-spike CD8 responses and missed private and CD4 specificities.

This clonotype was counted at least ten times. Its target is not known. In germline, CDR1 is LGHNA, CDR2 YNFKEQ. The CDR3 length is 15 residues. The ends lost 1 base at V and 3 bases at J; junction bases unmatched: 2. Unique molecular identifiers were added to individual cDNA molecules. A single record per CDR3 protein comes from TCRdb applying MiXCR to the 5' RACE reads. The data show around 48,000 distinct CDR3 sequences, roughly an eighth seen once. The sample comprised whole blood. This sequence joins TRBV4-2 and TRBJ2-7; 11 bases are a match to TRBD1. This receptor was taken from an adult who was a healthcare worker with PCR-confirmed SARS-CoV-2 infection or an uninfected control (not recorded which). The CDR3 spells CASSQVGTGGYEQYF. DNA for the CDR3: TGTGCCAGCAGCCAAGTCGGGACAGGGGGCTACGAGCAGTACTTC.